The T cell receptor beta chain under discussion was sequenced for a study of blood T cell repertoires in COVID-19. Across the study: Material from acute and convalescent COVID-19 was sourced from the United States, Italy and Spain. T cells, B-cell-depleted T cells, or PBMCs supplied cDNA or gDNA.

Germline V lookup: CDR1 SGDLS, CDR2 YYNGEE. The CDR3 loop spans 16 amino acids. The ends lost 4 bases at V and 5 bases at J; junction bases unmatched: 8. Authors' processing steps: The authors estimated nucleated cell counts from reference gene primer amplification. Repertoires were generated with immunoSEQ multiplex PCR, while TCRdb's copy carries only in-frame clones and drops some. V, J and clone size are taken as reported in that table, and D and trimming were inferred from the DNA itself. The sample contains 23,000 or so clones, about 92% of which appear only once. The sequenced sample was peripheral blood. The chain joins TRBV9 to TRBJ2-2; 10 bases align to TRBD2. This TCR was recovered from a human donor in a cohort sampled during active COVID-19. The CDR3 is CASSPRLAGATGELFF. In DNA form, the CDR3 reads TGTGCCAGCAGCCCGCGACTAGCGGGTGCAACCGGGGAGCTGTTTTTT.